This T cell receptor (beta chain) was profiled in a study of control samples from healthy donors and cancer patients. Assay used: immunoSEQ multiplex PCR; TCRdb lists only in-frame clones, some missing. This sample has over 100,000 clones; around 88% occur once, and the top ten carry approximately 3.5%. The sample comprised blood. The clonotype was recovered from a man aged 35 to 55 in good health.

The CDR3 is CASSEALPGTSGLNEQFF. CDR3 coding DNA: TGTGCCAGCAGTGAAGCGCTTCCCGGGACTAGCGGGTTAAATGAGCAGTTCTTC. This chain uses TRBV2 with TRBJ2-1, with 12 bases identical to TRBD2. V shed 0 bases and J 7 bases; nucleotides not matched to a gene: 10. The CDR3 length is 18 residues. Germline CDR1 reads SNHLY; CDR2 reads FYNNEI.